Below, 21 T cell receptor beta chains from the same sample are listed, as sequenced in a study of blood T cell repertoires in COVID-19. TCRdb's copy holds only in-frame clones and misses some; the assay was immunoSEQ multiplex PCR. The table includes around 120,000 clones, 90% detected once. What was sequenced was peripheral blood. All receptors come from a human donor with active COVID-19. The donor label of this sample is uncertain.

The rearrangement uses TRBV7-2 and TRBJ2-2; a weak D match, TRBD1 (6 bases). The V gene lost 11 bases and the J gene lost 7 bases, with 8 bases spanning the gap. CDR1 is SGHTA and CDR2 is FQGNSA in the germline V gene. This CDR3 is built from 10 residues. The CDR3 sequence is CAQGGGELFF. The CDR3 DNA is TGTGCCCAAGGGGGCGGGGAGCTGTTTTTT.

This sequence joins TRBV3-1 (or the pseudogene TRBV3-2) and TRBJ1-2, with 9 bases fitting TRBD1. CDR1 is LGHDT and CDR2 is YNNKEL in the germline V gene (reference sequence). Trimming took 4 bases from V and 8 from J; bases not matched to a gene: 11. The CDR3 sequence is 15 residues long. CDR3 DNA sequence: TGTGCCAGCAGCCTCCACCGGGACAGGGTATGGGGCTACACCTTC. It specifies CASSLHRDRVWGYTF.

V usage is TRBV29-1 and J usage is TRBJ1-1; 7 positions match TRBD1. Trimming cost V 6 bases and J 2 bases; bases outside gene matches: 9. The CDR3 runs 14 residues. Germline lookup yields CDR1 SQVTM and CDR2 ANQGSEA. This CDR3 is CSVTTGRKNTEAFF. The CDR3 nucleotides read TGCAGCGTGACGACAGGGCGTAAAAACACTGAAGCTTTCTTT.

This clone appeared once. This rearrangement joins TRBV11-2 to TRBJ2-7; unclear D gene. CDR1 and CDR2 (germline): SGHAT, FQNNGV. The CDR3 is 11 amino acids. The V and J ends lost 6 bases and 4 bases respectively, with 7 bases between them. The CDR3 reads CASRYGYEQYF. CDR3 DNA sequence: TGTGCCAGCAGATACGGGTACGAGCAGTACTTC. The variable domain in full, with the rest retrieved from reference TRBV11-2 and TRBJ2-7, is EAGVAQSPRYKIIEKRQSVAFWCNPISGHATLYWYQQILGQGPKLLIQFQNNGVVDDSQLPKDRFSAERLKGVDSTLKIQPAKLEDSAVYLCASRYGYEQYFGPGTRLTVT.

This rearrangement joins TRBV10-3 to TRBJ1-5; the D is unclear. CDR3 length: 15 residues. The V gene's germline CDR1 is ENHRY and CDR2 SYGVKD. Trimming took 0 bases from V and 0 from J, leaving 6 bases between them. The CDR3 sequence: CAISESSYSNQPQHF. The CDR3 region has the DNA TGTGCCATCAGTGAGTCGTCGTATAGCAATCAGCCCCAGCATTTT.

This chain links TRBV11-2 with TRBJ1-2; TRBD1 is a possible D gene (5 bases). Trimming shortened V by 1 base and J by 3 bases, and 12 bases separated the two germline ends. CDR1 is SGHAT and CDR2 is FQNNGV in the germline V gene. This CDR3 has 15 amino acids. The CDR3 spells CASSLGSRVDYGYTF. The CDR3 bases are TGTGCCAGCAGCTTAGGGTCCAGGGTGGACTATGGCTACACCTTC. Filled out from reference TRBV11-2 and TRBJ1-2, the complete variable domain reads EAGVAQSPRYKIIEKRQSVAFWCNPISGHATLYWYQQILGQGPKLLIQFQNNGVVDDSQLPKDRFSAERLKGVDSTLKIQPAKLEDSAVYLCASSLGSRVDYGYTFGSGTRLTVV.

The chain recombines TRBV7-7 with TRBJ2-3; 12 bases align to TRBD2. Germline V lookup: CDR1 SSHAT, CDR2 FNYEAQ (reference sequence). The CDR3 contains 18 residues. V dropped 4 bases and J dropped 2; count of bases not matched to a gene: 10. This chain's CDR3 is CASSSSRLAGDFTDTQYF. For the CDR3, the DNA is TGTGCCAGCAGCTCCTCCCGACTAGCGGGGGACTTCACAGATACGCAGTATTTT.

The V call is TRBV7-9, the J call TRBJ1-3, with 9 nucleotides matching TRBD1. The CDR3 extends over 15 amino acids. Germline V gene sequence: CDR1 SEHNR, CDR2 FQNEAQ (reference sequence). V lost 6 bases, J lost 10 bases, and 13 bases stayed unmatched. The CDR3 is CASRNHGTGPLTIYF. DNA for the CDR3: TGTGCCAGCAGAAACCACGGGACAGGGCCTCTAACCATATATTTT.

This clone was recorded only once. The J gene is TRBJ1-4, the V gene TRBV5-4; 8 bases are a match to TRBD1. Trimming removed 3 bases from V and 0 bases from J; junction bases left unmatched: 10. The CDR3 contains 18 residues. Germline lookup yields CDR1 SGHNT and CDR2 YYREEE (reference sequence). The CDR3 sequence is CASSSVGGQDATNEKLFF. CDR3 bases: TGTGCCAGCAGCTCGGTGGGGGGACAGGATGCAACTAATGAAAAACTGTTTTTT.

The CDR3 reads CASSISAGGRNEQFF. For the CDR3, the DNA is TGTGCCAGTAGTATATCGGCAGGGGGACGTAATGAGCAGTTCTTC. V is TRBV19 and J is TRBJ2-1; 7 nucleotides match TRBD1. Losses at the gene ends were 2 bases for V and 7 bases for J; bases not matched to a gene: 8. This CDR3 region has 15 residues. Germline V gene sequence: CDR1 LNHDA, CDR2 SQIVND (reference sequence).

With respect to this clone: Other DNA variants within this sample encode the same CDR3. The rearrangement joins TRBV5-8 to TRBJ1-5, with D possibly being TRBD1 (6 bases). The V and J ends lost 0 bases and 0 bases respectively, with 10 bases between them. The germline CDR1 and CDR2 sequences are SGHTS and YDEGEE. CDR3 length: 16 residues. This chain's CDR3 is CASSLGQAYSNQPQHF. The CDR3 DNA sequence: TGTGCCAGCAGCTTGGGACAGGCTTATAGCAATCAGCCCCAGCATTTT.

This clone was seen once. This chain links TRBV3-1 (or the pseudogene TRBV3-2) with TRBJ2-1; a possible D gene is TRBD2 (6 bases). This CDR3 is 15 amino acids long. The ends were cut back, 4 bases at V and 6 bases at J, with 16 bases in the middle. The germline CDR1 and CDR2 sequences are LGHDT and YNNKEL (reference sequence). CDR3 bases: TGTGCCAGCAGCCTGGACGGGACTGGGATCAATGAGCAGTTCTTC. Its protein product is CASSLDGTGINEQFF.

The chain links TRBV6-2 or TRBV6-3 to TRBJ2-3, with 8 nucleotides matching TRBD2. The CDR3 is 13 amino acids. In germline, CDR1 is MNHEY, CDR2 SVGEGT. The junction had 8 bases not matched to a gene; V was cut back by 4 bases and J by 11 bases. Here the CDR3 DNA reads TGTGCCAGCAGTTCTCACGGACTAGCCGGGCAGTATTTT. Amino acids: CASSSHGLAGQYF.

The V call is TRBV24-1, the J call TRBJ1-1; 8 nucleotides line up with TRBD1. Germline trimming cut 3 bases from V and 4 bases from J; bases unmatched to any gene: 18. The CDR3 has 19 residues. Germline V gene data show CDR1 as KGHDR and CDR2 as SFDVKD. The DNA for the CDR3 is TGTGCCACCAGTGATCTCTTACCCGCCTGGACAGGGTGTGGCACTGAAGCTTTCTTT. It translates to CATSDLLPAWTGCGTEAFF.

CDR3 DNA sequence: TGTGCCAGCAGCGTAGATGGCAGGGGGCCTCTTGGCTACACCTTC. Encoded protein: CASSVDGRGPLGYTF. This chain connects TRBV9 to TRBJ1-2; TRBD1 matches at 8 bases. The V gene end was trimmed by 0 bases and the J gene end by 7 bases; junction bases not matched to a gene: 8. Germline assignment: CDR1 SGDLS and CDR2 YYNGEE. This CDR3 comprises 15 residues.

This clone was recorded once. This rearrangement joins TRBV6-5 to TRBJ2-1, with 8 nucleotides matching TRBD2. CDR3 length equals 16 residues. CDR1 is MNHEY, CDR2 SVGAGI, per germline. Unmatched junction bases numbered 11, after V lost 2 bases and J lost 8 bases. The DNA for the CDR3 is TGTGCCAGCAGTTACCCCCCCACGGGGGGGCTTCATGAGCAGTTCTTC. Encoded protein: CASSYPPTGGLHEQFF.

V usage is TRBV30 and J usage is TRBJ1-1, with a possible D match to TRBD1 (5 bases). This CDR3 has 12 residues. V was cut by 4 bases and J by 8 bases, with 14 bases left in between. Per the germline V gene, CDR1 is GTSNPN and CDR2 is SVGIG (reference sequence). The CDR3 is CAWIPREVEAFF. DNA for the CDR3: TGTGCCTGGATTCCCAGGGAGGTGGAAGCTTTCTTT.

The V gene is TRBV12-3 or TRBV12-4, the J gene TRBJ2-1, with 8 nucleotides matching TRBD2. This CDR3 comprises 12 residues. V was clipped by 8 bases and J by 8 bases; unmatched bases: 5. CDR3 region: CASLGLGDEQFF. The CDR3 DNA is TGTGCCAGCCTGGGACTAGGAGATGAGCAGTTCTTC.

The gene calls are TRBV5-4 and TRBJ2-5; TRBD1 aligns across 9 bases. The CDR3 runs to 15 residues. The junction had 9 bases not matched to a gene; V was cut back by 2 bases and J by 7 bases. Per germline, CDR1 SGHNT and CDR2 YYREEE (reference sequence). The CDR3 region is CASSLVQGALGTQYF. In DNA form, the CDR3 reads TGTGCCAGCAGCTTAGTACAGGGGGCCCTAGGGACCCAGTACTTC. Full variable domain (rest looked up from reference TRBV5-4 and TRBJ2-5): ETGVTQSPTHLIKTRGQQVTLRCSSQSGHNTVSWYQQALGQGPQFIFQYYREEENGRGNFPPRFSGLQFPNYSSELNVNALELDDSALYLCASSLVQGALGTQYFGPGTRLLVL.

V and J are TRBV27 and TRBJ1-5; the D gene is possibly TRBD1 (5 bases). The germline V and J ends were trimmed by 4 bases and 2 bases, with 6 bases remaining between them. The CDR3 extends over 13 amino acids. CDR1 is MNHEY, CDR2 SMNVEV, per germline (reference sequence). The chain's CDR3 is CASSSGGNQPQHF. The CDR3 DNA reads TGTGCCAGCAGTTCGGGGGGCAATCAGCCCCAGCATTTT.

The rearrangement links TRBV2 to TRBJ1-1; D is undetermined. Germline V gene data show CDR1 as SNHLY and CDR2 as FYNNEI. V lost 4 bases to trimming and J lost 2 bases, with 8 bases between them. The CDR3 length is 13 residues. This CDR3 reads CASSVGLNTEAFF. In nucleotides, the CDR3 is TGTGCCAGCAGTGTAGGACTCAACACTGAAGCTTTCTTT.